The entry below describes one TCR beta chain. Its antigen remains unknown. This entry is derived from a study of T cell responses to AZD1222 COVID-19 vaccine. Clones were read by immunoSEQ multiplex PCR, and TCRdb kept only the in-frame ones, dropping some. The sample has 150,000 to 200,000 clones; approximately 90% are singletons. Trimming removed 6 bases from V and 0 bases from J, with 8 bases in between. The CDR3 is made up of 13 amino acids. General study points: Scientists sampled the repertoires only once the peak T cell response had passed. Most donors were white British, females outnumbered males, and clonal diversity was possibly underestimated. Of spike-specific TCRs, nearly half reportedly target regions left unmutated in variants. Seropositivity was recorded at baseline in only 6 or 7 AZD1222 recipients.

The receptor comes from an adult who received the AZD1222 COVID-19 vaccine. The source material was peripheral blood, sampled 28 days after the second AZD1222 dose. The chain links TRBV23-1 to TRBJ1-1; D gene ambiguous. TRBV23-1 is known as an ORF, though its function is uncertain. In nucleotides, the CDR3 is TGCGCCAGCAGACCAGACATGAACACTGAAGCTTTCTTT. It is translated as CASRPDMNTEAFF.